This T cell receptor beta chain was recorded in a study of OX40 agonist ivuxolimab in advanced cancers. Study at large: Partial response was recorded in three patients: one hepatocellular carcinoma and two cutaneous melanoma cases.

Profiled with immunoSEQ multiplex PCR; TCRdb holds only in-frame clones, not every one. The data hold under 75,000 clones, with 80% to 95% observed a single time. No patient had autoimmune disease or received systemic immunosuppression. The germline CDR1 and CDR2 sequences are MNHEY and SMNVEV (reference sequence). This CDR3 is 12 amino acids long. V shed 6 bases and J shed 5 bases, with 11 bases lying between them. The specimen was CD4+ or CD8+ T cells sorted from blood, collected in a trial of the OX40 agonist ivuxolimab. The TCR comes from an adult with an advanced solid tumor such as melanoma, head and neck, liver or kidney cancer. V usage is TRBV27 and J usage is TRBJ2-7; tentatively, D is TRBD1 or TRBD2 (5 bases each). In DNA, the CDR3 is TGTGCCAGCAGCGTACTGGGGGACGAGCAGTACTTC. Encoded protein: CASSVLGDEQYF.